The T cell receptor beta chain under discussion was sequenced for a study of memory CD4+ T cells and cytomegalovirus serostatus. About the research overall: Healthy Belgian adult donors included about nine CMV-positive and 24 CMV-negative people.

Single viable CD3+CD4+CD8-CD45RO+ cells were sorted as the memory CD4+ T cells. The length of the CDR3 is 14 residues. Trimming cost V 2 bases and J 9 bases, with 14 bases left between them. From germline, CDR1 is SGHAT and CDR2 FQNNGV. This clone came up a few times. Its antigen is as yet unknown. Clones were read by immunoSEQ multiplex PCR, and TCRdb kept only the in-frame ones, dropping some. The table records 61,000 or so clones, over 70% of them present only once. Findings and limits, study-wide: About 40% of the 164 known CMV-associated TCRbeta sequences appeared in CD4+ memory.

The sequence derives from an adult in good health and CMV-seronegative. Some clones in this sample may be carry-over from other donors' samples. V is TRBV11-2 and J is TRBJ2-1; the D gene could be TRBD1 or TRBD2 (5 bases each). The sample taken for sequencing was memory CD4+ T cells from blood. The CDR3 loop reads CASSLIRGRGEQFF. CDR3 coding DNA: TGTGCCAGCAGCTTAATTCGGGGACGGGGTGAGCAGTTCTTC.